Listed below are T cell receptor beta chains from one sample, sequenced in a study of cytomegalovirus exposure and HLA in healthy donors. Data came from immunoSEQ multiplex PCR; TCRdb stores just in-frame clones and leaves some out. The data contain 100,000 to 150,000 clones, about three quarters of them singletons. Sample: PBMCs. The receptors come from a middle-aged woman in good health and CMV-seronegative. The CDR3 runs from the conserved cysteine through the conserved F or W. Fields, in order: CDR3 protein, J gene, D gene, V gene. D genes are given only for firm matches.

CDR3 protein: CASKGLSYEQYF
J gene: TRBJ2-7
D gene: NA
V gene: TRBV27

CDR3 protein: CASSKDRENSPLHF
J gene: TRBJ1-6
D gene: TRBD1
V gene: TRBV27

CDR3 protein: CASSPGQGTYNEQFF
J gene: TRBJ2-1
D gene: TRBD1
V gene: TRBV9

CDR3 protein: CASSPTGVGAGELFF
J gene: TRBJ2-2
D gene: TRBD1
V gene: TRBV18

CDR3 protein: CASSYRENSYEQYF
J gene: TRBJ2-7
D gene: NA
V gene: TRBV6-5

CDR3 protein: CASSQTSRPLLRNEQFF
J gene: TRBJ2-1
D gene: NA
V gene: TRBV14

CDR3 protein: CASIKNGGAYNEQFF
J gene: TRBJ2-1
D gene: TRBD2
V gene: TRBV19

CDR3 protein: CASSFTGNNRGPEAFF
J gene: TRBJ1-1
D gene: TRBD1
V gene: TRBV19

CDR3 protein: CAWRTGGASYNEQFF
J gene: TRBJ2-1
D gene: TRBD1
V gene: TRBV30

CDR3 protein: CASSWEGGYTF
J gene: TRBJ1-2
D gene: NA
V gene: TRBV6-4

CDR3 protein: CASSLGLAGAGDTQYF
J gene: TRBJ2-3
D gene: TRBD2
V gene: TRBV7-3

CDR3 protein: CAGAATNEKLFF
J gene: TRBJ1-4
D gene: NA
V gene: TRBV30

CDR3 protein: CASSPLSGTGPLEQYF
J gene: TRBJ2-7
D gene: TRBD1
V gene: TRBV27

CDR3 protein: CASSSGSQGRYGYTF
J gene: TRBJ1-2
D gene: TRBD1
V gene: TRBV6-6

CDR3 protein: CASSVQSAGLGATDTQYF
J gene: TRBJ2-3
D gene: TRBD2
V gene: TRBV9

CDR3 protein: CASSKAPGRGREDTQYF
J gene: TRBJ2-3
D gene: NA
V gene: TRBV21-1

CDR3 protein: CASSPRGGINEQFF
J gene: TRBJ2-1
D gene: TRBD2
V gene: TRBV7-6

CDR3 protein: CTSNPGGSGNTIYF
J gene: TRBJ1-3
D gene: NA
V gene: TRBV1

CDR3 protein: CASSLSSTDTQYF
J gene: TRBJ2-3
D gene: NA
V gene: TRBV5-6

CDR3 protein: CASIPGLAGFPYEQYF
J gene: TRBJ2-7
D gene: TRBD2
V gene: TRBV27

CDR3 protein: CSVVTGNYGYTF
J gene: TRBJ1-2
D gene: NA
V gene: TRBV29-1

CDR3 protein: CASSLTGVGNSQYF
J gene: TRBJ2-4
D gene: TRBD1
V gene: TRBV19

CDR3 protein: CSVGRVDEQYF
J gene: TRBJ2-7
D gene: NA
V gene: TRBV29-1

CDR3 protein: CAFTGGDEKLFF
J gene: TRBJ1-4
D gene: NA
V gene: TRBV30

CDR3 protein: CAWSVAGGGNTIYF
J gene: TRBJ1-3
D gene: NA
V gene: TRBV30

CDR3 protein: CASSEWRGTEAFF
J gene: TRBJ1-1
D gene: NA
V gene: TRBV6-4

CDR3 protein: CASSTELTSPVDTDTQYF
J gene: TRBJ2-3
D gene: NA
V gene: TRBV19

CDR3 protein: CASRAIRQGATEAFF
J gene: TRBJ1-1
D gene: TRBD1
V gene: TRBV28

CDR3 protein: CASTNSNYGYTF
J gene: TRBJ1-2
D gene: NA
V gene: TRBV6-6

CDR3 protein: CASRTLPWDRGHEQYF
J gene: TRBJ2-7
D gene: NA
V gene: TRBV21-1

CDR3 protein: CASRGAETNTGELFF
J gene: TRBJ2-2
D gene: NA
V gene: TRBV19

CDR3 protein: CASSLRGGNTEAFF
J gene: TRBJ1-1
D gene: NA
V gene: TRBV6-5

CDR3 protein: CASSGRTGRNTEAFF
J gene: TRBJ1-1
D gene: TRBD1
V gene: TRBV25-1

CDR3 protein: CASSDSPLHF
J gene: TRBJ1-6
D gene: NA
V gene: TRBV6-1

CDR3 protein: CASSLGQGAWAFF
J gene: TRBJ1-1
D gene: TRBD1
V gene: TRBV5-1

CDR3 protein: CASSSDGTDTEAFF
J gene: TRBJ1-1
D gene: TRBD1
V gene: TRBV5-1

CDR3 protein: CASKWESDEAFF
J gene: TRBJ1-1
D gene: NA
V gene: TRBV2

CDR3 protein: CASSLGQIQETQYF
J gene: TRBJ2-5
D gene: NA
V gene: TRBV6-5

CDR3 protein: CASSLQGYNSPLHF
J gene: TRBJ1-6
D gene: NA
V gene: TRBV7-3

CDR3 protein: CAWTKQGGNQPQHF
J gene: TRBJ1-5
D gene: NA
V gene: TRBV30

CDR3 protein: CASGSGSQETQYF
J gene: TRBJ2-5
D gene: TRBD2
V gene: TRBV10-3

CDR3 protein: CASRSLGSDTQYF
J gene: TRBJ2-3
D gene: NA
V gene: TRBV27

CDR3 protein: CASSLSGRGSVNSPLHF
J gene: TRBJ1-6
D gene: NA
V gene: TRBV27

CDR3 protein: CASSTNRGEGYTF
J gene: TRBJ1-2
D gene: TRBD1
V gene: TRBV19

CDR3 protein: CASSLGQGLYNEQFF
J gene: TRBJ2-1
D gene: TRBD1
V gene: TRBV9

CDR3 protein: CASKGRQGRVFF
J gene: TRBJ1-1
D gene: TRBD1
V gene: TRBV2

CDR3 protein: CASTPPGATNEKLFF
J gene: TRBJ1-4
D gene: NA
V gene: TRBV28

CDR3 protein: CATSRDYGTGHSTNEKLFF
J gene: TRBJ1-4
D gene: TRBD1
V gene: TRBV15

CDR3 protein: CASSLAGTGATGELFF
J gene: TRBJ2-2
D gene: TRBD1
V gene: TRBV11-1

CDR3 protein: CASSDWAGSYNEQFF
J gene: TRBJ2-1
D gene: NA
V gene: TRBV6-4

CDR3 protein: CASSLAGTDYSNQPQHF
J gene: TRBJ1-5
D gene: NA
V gene: TRBV5-5

CDR3 protein: CASSPRGSSTEAFF
J gene: TRBJ1-1
D gene: NA
V gene: TRBV19

CDR3 protein: CASSQESTGVPGNTIYF
J gene: TRBJ1-3
D gene: TRBD1
V gene: TRBV4-1

CDR3 protein: CASSWQEGDSPLHF
J gene: TRBJ1-6
D gene: NA
V gene: TRBV19

CDR3 protein: CASRHPGWTSGGYEQYF
J gene: TRBJ2-7
D gene: TRBD2
V gene: TRBV5-6